Reported below is one T cell receptor beta chain. The antigen is not known. The CDR3 covers 14 residues. Germline CDR1 is MNHNY and CDR2 is SVGAGI (reference sequence). Trimming cost V 7 bases and J 6 bases; bases outside gene matches: 7. The PCR used 60 Vbeta and 13 Jbeta primers. TCRdb's table, derived via immunoSEQ multiplex PCR, lists solely in-frame clones and lacks some. Here the sample spans approximately 170,000 clones, 80% to 90% being singletons. The data were obtained in a study of cytomegalovirus exposure and HLA in healthy donors. The study, taken as a whole, reports: Earlier results showed most TCR beta V segments being productive about 87% or about 30% of the time. It was taken for granted in presence/absence analyses that sequencing depth across donors was roughly uniform. The investigators catalogued 180 or so TCR beta chains as cytomegalovirus-associated.

This sequence was found in a male donor in good health and CMV-seronegative. J is TRBJ1-1 and V is TRBV6-6, with TRBD1 identical over 11 bases. Input material: PBMCs. Written as DNA, the CDR3 is TGTGCCAGCATGGACAGGGGGCGTTTAGCTGAAGCTTTCTTT. Its protein is CASMDRGRLAEAFF.